This TCR beta chain was found in a study of blood T cells in healthy people across ages. Findings of the study overall: It was found that TCR beta diversity correlated strongly with the percentage of naive T cells. Because sorting was not performed, PBMCs prevented conclusive naive versus antigen-experienced comparison.

V was trimmed by 3 bases and J by 4 bases, leaving 14 bases between them. CDR1 is SNHLY and CDR2 is FYNNEI in the germline V gene. The CDR3 is 15 amino acids. A few counts support this clonotype. Its cognate antigen is unknown. The use of a sample-barcoded 5' primer and a J-beta primer mix characterized a second PCR of roughly 6 to 11 cycles. A tag from a template-switch adaptor with 12 random nucleotides marked each cDNA molecule. From each sample, at least 2.5 million paired-end reads containing CDR3 were obtained. TCRdb reprocessed the 5' RACE reads with MiXCR, giving one entry per CDR3 protein. In the table there are roughly 1,800,000 distinct CDR3 sequences, roughly 49% of which are singletons.

Sequencing was done on a sample of blood. This clonotype was obtained from a woman in her 40s in good health. V gene TRBV2 combines with J gene TRBJ2-3, with D possibly matching TRBD2 (5 bases). Here the CDR3 reads CASSDGGRRADTQYF. The CDR3 DNA sequence: TGTGCCAGCAGTGATGGCGGGCGAAGGGCAGATACGCAGTATTTT.